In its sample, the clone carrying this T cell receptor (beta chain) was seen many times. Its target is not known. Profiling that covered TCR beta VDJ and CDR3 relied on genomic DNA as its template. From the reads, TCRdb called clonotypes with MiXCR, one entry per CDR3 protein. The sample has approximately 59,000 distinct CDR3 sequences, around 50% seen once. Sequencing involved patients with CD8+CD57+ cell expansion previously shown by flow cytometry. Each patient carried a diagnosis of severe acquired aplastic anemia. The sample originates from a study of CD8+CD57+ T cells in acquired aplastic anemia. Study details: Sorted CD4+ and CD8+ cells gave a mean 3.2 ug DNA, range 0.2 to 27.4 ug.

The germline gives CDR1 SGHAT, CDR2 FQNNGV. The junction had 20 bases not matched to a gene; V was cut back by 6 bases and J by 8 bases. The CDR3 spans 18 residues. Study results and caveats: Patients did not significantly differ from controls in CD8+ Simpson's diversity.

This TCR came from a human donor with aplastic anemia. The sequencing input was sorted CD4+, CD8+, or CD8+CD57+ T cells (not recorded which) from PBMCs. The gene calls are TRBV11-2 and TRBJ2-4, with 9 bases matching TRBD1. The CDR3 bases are TGTGCCAGCAGGGACTCAACAGGGACAGGGATGAATTGGGACATTCAGTACTTC. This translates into CASRDSTGTGMNWDIQYF.